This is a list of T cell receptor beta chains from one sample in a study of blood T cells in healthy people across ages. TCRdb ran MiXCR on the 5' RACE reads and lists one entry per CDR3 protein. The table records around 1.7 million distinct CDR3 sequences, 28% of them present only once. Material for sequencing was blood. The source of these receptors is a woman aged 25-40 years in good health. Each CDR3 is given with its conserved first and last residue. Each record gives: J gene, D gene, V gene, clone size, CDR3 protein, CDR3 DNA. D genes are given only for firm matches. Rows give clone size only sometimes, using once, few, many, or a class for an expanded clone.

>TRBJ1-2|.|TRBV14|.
CASSQLSVRTPNYGYTF
TGTGCCAGCAGCCAATTGTCGGTCCGCACACCTAACTATGGCTACACCTTC
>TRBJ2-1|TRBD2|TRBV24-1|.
CATSVGTRNEQFF
TGTGCCACCAGTGTCGGGACTAGGAATGAGCAGTTCTTC
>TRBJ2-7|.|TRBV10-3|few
CAISGRRHYEQYF
TGTGCCATCAGTGGTAGGAGGCACTACGAGCAGTACTTC
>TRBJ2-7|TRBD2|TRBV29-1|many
CSVEGLAGVEQYF
TGCAGCGTTGAGGGACTAGCGGGGGTGGAGCAGTACTTC
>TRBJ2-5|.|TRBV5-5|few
CASSFSLPSRDPLISQYF
TGTGCCAGCAGCTTTTCTCTCCCCTCCCGGGACCCTTTAATATCCCAGTACTTC
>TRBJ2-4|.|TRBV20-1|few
CSASQVAAKNIQYF
TGCAGTGCGTCACAGGTCGCAGCCAAAAACATTCAGTACTTC
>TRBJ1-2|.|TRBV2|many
CASSEEGGYTF
TGTGCCAGCAGTGAAGAGGGTGGCTACACCTTC
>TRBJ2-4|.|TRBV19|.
CASSAEGAKNIQYF
TGTGCCAGTAGTGCGGAGGGAGCCAAAAACATTCAGTACTTC
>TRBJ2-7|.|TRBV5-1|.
CASSPSRGPSDEQYF
TGCGCCAGCAGCCCATCCAGGGGCCCTTCCGACGAGCAGTACTTC
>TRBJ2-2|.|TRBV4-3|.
CASSQWTNTGELFF
TGCGCCAGCAGCCAATGGACTAACACCGGGGAGCTGTTTTTT
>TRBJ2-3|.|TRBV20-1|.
CSARAEAGTDTQYF
TGCAGTGCCCGGGCAGAAGCGGGCACAGATACGCAGTATTTT
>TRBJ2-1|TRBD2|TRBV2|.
CASRMVREIANEQFF
TGTGCCAGCAGGATGGTGCGGGAGATAGCCAATGAGCAGTTCTTC
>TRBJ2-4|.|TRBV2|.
CASSEAGTFKNIQDF
TGTGCCAGCAGTGAGGCCGGGACCTTCAAAAACATTCAGGACTTC
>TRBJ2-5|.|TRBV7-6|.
CASSSPTDFGETQYF
TGTGCCAGCAGCTCGCCTACGGACTTTGGGGAGACCCAGTACTTC
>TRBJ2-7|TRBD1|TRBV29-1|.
CSVEGVRDRGFEEQYF
TGCAGCGTTGAAGGGGTCAGGGACAGGGGGTTCGAGGAGCAGTACTTC
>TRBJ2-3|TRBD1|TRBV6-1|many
CASSGQGPDTQYF
TGTGCCAGCAGTGGACAGGGTCCAGATACGCAGTATTTT
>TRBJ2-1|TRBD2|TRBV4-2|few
CASSRSGTSGGWEQFF
TGTGCCAGCAGCCGGTCCGGGACTAGCGGGGGTTGGGAGCAGTTCTTC
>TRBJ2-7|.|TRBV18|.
CASSSDTIYEQYF
TGTGCCAGCTCATCCGACACAATTTACGAGCAGTACTTC
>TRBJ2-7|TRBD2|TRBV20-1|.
CSASWGRGGVEQYF
TGCAGTGCTAGCTGGGGGCGGGGGGGTGTTGAGCAGTACTTC
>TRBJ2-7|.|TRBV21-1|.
CASSKDTAYEQYF
TGTGCCAGCAGCAAAGACACCGCCTACGAGCAGTACTTC
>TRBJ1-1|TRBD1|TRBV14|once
CASSRATQGASEAFF
TGTGCCAGCAGCCGTGCTACACAGGGGGCGTCTGAAGCTTTCTTT
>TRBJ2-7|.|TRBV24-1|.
CATSVRVTTASYEQYF
TGTGCCACCAGTGTCCGGGTAACTACTGCCTCCTACGAGCAGTACTTC
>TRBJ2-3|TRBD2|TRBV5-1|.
CASSRGTSGGLGTDTQYF
TGCGCCAGCAGCCGGGGGACTAGCGGGGGGTTAGGCACAGATACGCAGTATTTT
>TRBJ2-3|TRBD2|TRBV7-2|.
CASSPEASGILDTQYF
TGTGCCAGCAGCCCAGAGGCTAGCGGTATATTAGATACGCAGTATTTT
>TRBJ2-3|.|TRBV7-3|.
CASSLTSVSDTQYF
TGTGCCAGCAGCTTAACTTCCGTGTCCGATACGCAGTATTTT
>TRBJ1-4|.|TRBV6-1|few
CASSDFLGINEKLFF
TGTGCCAGCAGTGATTTTTTGGGGATTAATGAAAAACTGTTTTTT
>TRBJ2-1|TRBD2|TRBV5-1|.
CASITGDSGSNEQFF
TGCGCCAGCATCACCGGGGATAGCGGGAGCAATGAGCAGTTCTTC
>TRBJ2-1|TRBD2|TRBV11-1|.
CASSLRFGGGGEQFF
TGTGCCAGCAGCTTAAGGTTTGGCGGGGGGGGTGAGCAGTTCTTC
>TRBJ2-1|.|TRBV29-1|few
CSVEVLAGEQFF
TGCAGCGTTGAGGTGCTAGCTGGTGAGCAGTTCTTC
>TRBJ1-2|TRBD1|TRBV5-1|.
CASSIEPPGTGDYGYTF
TGCGCCAGCAGCATTGAACCCCCCGGGACAGGAGACTATGGCTACACCTTC
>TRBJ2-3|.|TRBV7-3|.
CASSSNGGDTQYF
TGTGCCAGCAGCTCCAACGGGGGAGATACGCAGTATTTT
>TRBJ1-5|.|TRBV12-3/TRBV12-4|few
CASSPLTENQPQHF
TGTGCCAGCAGTCCACTCACAGAGAATCAGCCCCAGCATTTT
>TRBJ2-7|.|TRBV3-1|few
CASSFLGRDTYEQYF
TGTGCCAGCAGCTTCCTCGGGCGAGACACCTACGAGCAGTACTTC
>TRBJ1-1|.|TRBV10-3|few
CAISAVEKGGSITESFF
TGTGCCATCAGTGCCGTGGAGAAGGGGGGAAGTATCACTGAATCTTTCTTT
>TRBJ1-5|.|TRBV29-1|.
CSAREAFNQPQHF
TGCAGCGCCCGGGAGGCGTTCAATCAGCCCCAGCATTTT
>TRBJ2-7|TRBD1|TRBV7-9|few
CASSLETGFPYEQYF
TGTGCCAGCAGCTTAGAGACAGGGTTCCCCTACGAGCAGTACTTC
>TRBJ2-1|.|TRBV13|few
CASSLGRRLGDNEQFF
TGTGCCAGCAGCTTAGGCCGAAGATTAGGGGACAATGAGCAGTTCTTC
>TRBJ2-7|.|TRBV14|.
CASSQVNEGRYF
TGTGCCAGCAGCCAAGTCAACGAAGGACGGTACTTC
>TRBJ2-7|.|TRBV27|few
CASSRTGTARNEQYF
TGTGCCAGCAGCCGTACGGGGACGGCCCGTAACGAGCAGTACTTC
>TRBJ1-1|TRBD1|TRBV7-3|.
CASSAGGQGATEAFF
TGTGCCAGCAGCGCGGGAGGACAGGGGGCAACTGAAGCTTTCTTT